Here is one TCR beta chain with its context. Its antigen is currently unknown. These data originate in a study of cytomegalovirus exposure and HLA in healthy donors. Samples came from healthy bone marrow donors. Study conclusions and caveats: Earlier findings revealed that most TCR beta V segments proved productive either about 87% or about 30% of the time. In a later analysis, HLA-associated beta chains showed higher expansion and lower generation probabilities than comparable chains. Cytomegalovirus status was reportedly diagnosed by the classifier with high specificity and sensitivity.

Primers included in the PCR were 60 Vbeta and 13 Jbeta primers. Generated by immunoSEQ multiplex PCR, the TCRdb table keeps only in-frame clones and is missing some. The table shows about 190,000 clones, with 60% to 80% occurring only once. J lost 4 bases, V lost 5 bases, and 3 bases had no gene match. CDR1 and CDR2 from the germline V gene are MNHEY and SVGAGI. This CDR3 spans 14 amino acids. This chain uses TRBV6-5 with TRBJ1-5; 9 bases line up with TRBD1. The TCR sequence derives from a woman in her 30s in good health and CMV-seropositive. The sequenced sample was PBMCs. CDR3 protein: CASSTGQGNQPQHF. CDR3 DNA: TGTGCCAGCAGTACCGGACAGGGGAATCAGCCCCAGCATTTT.